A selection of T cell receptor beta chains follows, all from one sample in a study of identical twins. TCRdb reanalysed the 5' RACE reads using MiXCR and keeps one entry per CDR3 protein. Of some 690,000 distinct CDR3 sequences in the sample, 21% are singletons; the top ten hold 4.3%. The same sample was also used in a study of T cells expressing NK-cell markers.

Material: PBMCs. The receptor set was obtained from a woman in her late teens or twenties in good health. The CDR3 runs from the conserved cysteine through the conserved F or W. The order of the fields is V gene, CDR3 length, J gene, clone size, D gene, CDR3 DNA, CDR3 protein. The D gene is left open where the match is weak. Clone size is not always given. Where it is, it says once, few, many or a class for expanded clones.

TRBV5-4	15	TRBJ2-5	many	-	TGTGCCAGCAGCTTGGATCCCTCGGGGTCGGAGACCCAGTACTTC	CASSLDPSGSETQYF
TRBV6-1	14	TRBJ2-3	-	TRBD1	TGTGCCAGCAGAATGGGACAGGCTGCGGATACGCAGTATTTT	CASRMGQAADTQYF
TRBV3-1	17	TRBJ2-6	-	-	TGTGCCTCCTGCCGACAGCAAACTATCTCTGGGGCCAACGTCCTGACTTTC	CASCRQQTISGANVLTF
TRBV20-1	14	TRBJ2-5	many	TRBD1	TGCAGTGCTAGAGTGTCAGGGGGCTTAGAGACCCAGTACTTC	CSARVSGGLETQYF
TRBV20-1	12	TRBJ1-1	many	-	TGCAGCGCCCGGGGCCCGAACACTGAAGCTTTCTTT	CSARGPNTEAFF
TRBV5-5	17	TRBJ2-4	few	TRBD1	TGTGCCAGCAGCCTGCAGTATGACAGGGCCGGCAAAAACATTCAGTACTTC	CASSLQYDRAGKNIQYF
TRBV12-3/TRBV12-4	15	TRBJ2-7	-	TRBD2	TGTGCCAGCAGTTGGGTAGCGGGAGCGTCCTACGAGCAGTACTTC	CASSWVAGASYEQYF
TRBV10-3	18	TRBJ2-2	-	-	TGTGCCGTTTTACTAGGACAGCATGCGAACCCAAACACCGGGGAGCTGTTTTTT	CAVLLGQHANPNTGELFF
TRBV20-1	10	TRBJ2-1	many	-	TGCAGTGCGACAGGGAGGGAACAGTTCTTC	CSATGREQFF
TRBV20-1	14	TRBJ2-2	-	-	TGCAGTGCTAGAGAATCACAGGGAGCCGGGGAGCTGTTTTTT	CSARESQGAGELFF
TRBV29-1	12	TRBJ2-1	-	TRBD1	TGCAGCGGGACACAGGGGGGCAATGAGCAGTTCTTC	CSGTQGGNEQFF
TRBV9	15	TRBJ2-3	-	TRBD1	TGTGCCAGCAGCTCTCGGGACAGGAAGGCAGATACGCAGTATTTT	CASSSRDRKADTQYF
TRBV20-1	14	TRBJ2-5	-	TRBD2	TGCAGTACCTTCCTGACTAGCGGTGTGGAGATCCAGTACTTC	CSTFLTSGVEIQYF
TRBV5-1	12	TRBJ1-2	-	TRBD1	TGCGCCAGCAGCCGGGACAGCGCCGGCTACACCTTC	CASSRDSAGYTF
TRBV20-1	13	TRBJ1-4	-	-	TGCAGTGCTAGTTCCGGGGGGGTCGAAAAACTGTTTTTT	CSASSGGVEKLFF
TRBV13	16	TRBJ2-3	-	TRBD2	TGTGCCAGCAGCCCCAGCGGGGTCCCTAGCACAGATACGCAGTATTTT	CASSPSGVPSTDTQYF
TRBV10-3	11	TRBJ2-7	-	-	TGTGCCATCAGTGAGGGCGGACGGGTGTACTTC	CAISEGGRVYF
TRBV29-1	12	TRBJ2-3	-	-	TGCAGCGTTGAAGGAGTTACAGATACGCAGTATTTT	CSVEGVTDTQYF
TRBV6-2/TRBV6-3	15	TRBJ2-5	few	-	TGTGCCAGCAATGGTCTTGGGCTAGGCCAAGAGACCCAGTACTTC	CASNGLGLGQETQYF
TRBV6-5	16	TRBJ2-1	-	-	TGTGCCAGCAGTCTACGTGCCCAACCTGTGGGAGATGAGCAGTTCTTC	CASSLRAQPVGDEQFF
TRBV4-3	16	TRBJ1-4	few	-	TGCGCCAGCAGAGCGGAGAACGAGGGATTTGGTGAAAAACTGTTTTTT	CASRAENEGFGEKLFF
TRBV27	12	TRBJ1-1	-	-	TGTGCCAGCAGTACAGGTCTAGCTGAAGCTTTCTTT	CASSTGLAEAFF
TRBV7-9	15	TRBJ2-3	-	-	TGTGCCAGCAGCTTAGTCTACCCGAGCACAGATACGCAGTATTTT	CASSLVYPSTDTQYF
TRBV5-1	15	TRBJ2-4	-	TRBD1	TGCGCCAGCAGCTTGGGGGACAGGGGCGAAAACATTCAGTACTTC	CASSLGDRGENIQYF
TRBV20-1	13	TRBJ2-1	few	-	TGCAGTGCTAGAGATCTGAGGGGGGGCGAGCAGTTCTTC	CSARDLRGGEQFF
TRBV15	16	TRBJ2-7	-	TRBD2	TGTGCCACCAGCAGGGTTAGCGGGGGGCACTACGGAGAGCAGTACTTC	CATSRVSGGHYGEQYF
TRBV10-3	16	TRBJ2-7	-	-	TGTGCCATCAGCGACTGGCAGACTGGACTGTCCTACGAGCAGTACTTC	CAISDWQTGLSYEQYF
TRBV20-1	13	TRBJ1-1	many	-	TGCAGTGCTGGGGAGGTACTGACTGGAAGAGCTTTCTTT	CSAGEVLTGRAFF
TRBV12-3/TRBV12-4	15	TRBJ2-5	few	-	TGTGCCAGCCGGCGAGGGCGGAAAGGCCAAGAGACCCAGTACTTC	CASRRGRKGQETQYF
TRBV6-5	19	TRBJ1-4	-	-	TGTGCCAGCAGTTACTCGTCGGGTGGGACTACTTCCCGAGGGGAAAAACTGTTTTTT	CASSYSSGGTTSRGEKLFF
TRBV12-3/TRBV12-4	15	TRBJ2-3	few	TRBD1	TGTGCCAGCAGTTTCCCGCAGGGGGCCACAGATACGCAGTATTTT	CASSFPQGATDTQYF
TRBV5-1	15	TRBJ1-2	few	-	TGCGCCAGCAGCTTTGGAGGGGGAACAGACTATGGCTACACCTTC	CASSFGGGTDYGYTF
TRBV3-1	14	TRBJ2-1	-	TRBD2	TGTGCCAGCAGCCAAAACGGGAGGGATAATGAGCAGTTCTTC	CASSQNGRDNEQFF
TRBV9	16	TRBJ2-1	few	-	TGTGCCAGCAGCGATTGGACACGAAGCTCCTACAATGAGCAGTTCTTC	CASSDWTRSSYNEQFF
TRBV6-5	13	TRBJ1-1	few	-	TGTGCCAGCAGTTACGATGGGGGGTCTGAAGCTTTCTTT	CASSYDGGSEAFF
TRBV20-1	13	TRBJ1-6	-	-	TGCAGTGCTAAGGGTGAGGACTATTCACCCCTCCACTTT	CSAKGEDYSPLHF
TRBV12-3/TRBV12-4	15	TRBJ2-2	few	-	TGTGCCAGCAGGACCGGGACCTACGCTCCCGGGGAGCTGTTTTTT	CASRTGTYAPGELFF
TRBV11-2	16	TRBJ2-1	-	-	TGTGCCAGCAGCTTAGATTGGCGGGATCAGCGGAATGAGCAGTTCTTC	CASSLDWRDQRNEQFF
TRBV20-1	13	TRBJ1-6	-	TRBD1	TGCAGTGCTACTCGACAGGGGAATTCACCCCTCCACTTT	CSATRQGNSPLHF
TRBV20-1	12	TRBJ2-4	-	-	TGCAGTGCTAGGGCCCTTCTTGGGCAGCCATACTTC	CSARALLGQPYF
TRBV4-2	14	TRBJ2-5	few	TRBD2	TGTGCCAGCAGCCAAGCCAGCGGGGAAGAGACCCAGTACTTC	CASSQASGEETQYF
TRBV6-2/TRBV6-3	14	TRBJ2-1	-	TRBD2	TGTGCCACCCGTCGAGCGGGAGCCTACAATGAGCAGTTCTTC	CATRRAGAYNEQFF
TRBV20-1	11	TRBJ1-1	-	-	TGCAGTGCTAGTCAATGGACTGAAGCTTTCTTT	CSASQWTEAFF
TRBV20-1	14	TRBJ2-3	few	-	TGCAGTGCTAGTACTAGCACCGCCACAGATACGCAGTATTTT	CSASTSTATDTQYF
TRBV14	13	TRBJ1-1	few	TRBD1	TGTGCCAGCAGCGTACGGACAGGGGTGAGAGCTTTCTTT	CASSVRTGVRAFF
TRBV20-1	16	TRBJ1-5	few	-	TGCAGTGCTATCGTGGGGTCCGGAGGGGGCAATCAGCCCCAGCATTTT	CSAIVGSGGGNQPQHF
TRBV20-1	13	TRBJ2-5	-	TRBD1	TGCAGTGCGATTACAGGGGAACAAGAGACCCAGTACTTC	CSAITGEQETQYF
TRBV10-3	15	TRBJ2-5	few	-	TGTGCCATCAGTGATCTCAGTCCGAGTGGGGAGACCCAGTACTTC	CAISDLSPSGETQYF
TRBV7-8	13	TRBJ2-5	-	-	TGTGCCAGCAGCTTAGCGCATGGCGAGACCCAGTACTTC	CASSLAHGETQYF
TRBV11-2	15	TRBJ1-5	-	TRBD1	TGTGCCAGCAGCTTCGACAGGGATAGCAATCAGCCCCAGCATTTT	CASSFDRDSNQPQHF
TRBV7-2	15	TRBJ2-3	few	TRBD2	TGTGCCAGCACCTTCGGAACGGGAGGGACAGATACGCAGTATTTT	CASTFGTGGTDTQYF
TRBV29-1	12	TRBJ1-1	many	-	TGCAGCGTAAACCTTCCGAACACTGAAGCTTTCTTT	CSVNLPNTEAFF
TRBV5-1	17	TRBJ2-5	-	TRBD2	TGCGCCAGCCGGACTAGCGGGGGCCTCAAGTACCAAGAGACCCAGTACTTC	CASRTSGGLKYQETQYF
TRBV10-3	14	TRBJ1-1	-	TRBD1	TGTGCCATCATGGGCACAGGGGGGGACACTGAAGCTTTCTTT	CAIMGTGGDTEAFF
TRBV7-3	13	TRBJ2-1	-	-	TGTGCCAGCAGCCACGGGCCCGCCGGTGAGCAGTTCTTC	CASSHGPAGEQFF